Included here is one TCR beta chain sequence, with context. Only a few counts were recorded for this clonotype. What antigen it recognizes has not been identified. Base quality data are lacking; no much larger clone is found one base away. The record originates from a study of T cell repertoires in cytomegalovirus infection (dated by TCRdb to between 2018 and 2021). About the full investigation: Alongside well-studied HLA-B-restricted epitopes, the peptide stimulations were aimed at recently identified HLA-C-restricted CMV epitopes, whose presentation resists viral immunomodulation. The HLA type of each donor mattered for the analysis, because public TCR beta signatures pointed to carriage of CMV infection along with the matching HLA type. Paper-wide results and their limitations: The ex vivo response was dominated by HLA-C-restricted CMV-specific TCR beta clonotypes, which also provided the single most frequent clonotype in two of eight donors. Carriers of CMV infection plus the relevant HLA type were discriminated by the cumulative frequency of public TCR beta family members in the study cohort and in an independent roughly 340-donor cohort.

V lost 1 base and J lost 7 bases; the stretch between them is 17 bases long. Reading from cysteine to phenylalanine, the CDR3 counts 16 amino acids. Of all the DNA, just the CDR3 is kept, 48 bases in frame from base 1. CDR1 and CDR2 (LGHNA, YSLEER) derive from the germline V gene. Data came from an Illumina HiSeq 1500. In-frame beta chains were kept once TCRdb had trimmed the public reads at Q25 with fastp and called clones with MiXCR. Every CDR3 protein is listed once, alongside the most common genes and DNA of its rows. The sample profile shows roughly 500,000 distinct CDR3 sequences; around 30% of them were found once. 17% of the sample is held by the ten biggest clonotypes. Reading the label with the study, this specimen's treatment or condition is: in vitro stimulation with specific CMV peptide epitopes to enrich CMV-specific T cells.

Here the sequenced sample was cultured PBMCs, taken from culture after CMV antigen stimulation. This receptor chain uses TRBV4-3 and TRBJ1-3; the D segment cannot be called with confidence. The clonotype originates from a human donor in good health (CMV status not recorded). Some clones in this sample may be carry-over from other donors' samples. The DNA sequence is given as TGCGCCAGCAGCCAAGTTGCGGTAACCCCGGCGAACACCATATATTTT. This translates into CASSQVAVTPANTIYF.